These 2 T cell receptor beta chains came from one sample sequenced in a study of shared clonotypes between healthy human individuals (dated by TCRdb to 2020 to 2022). The method behind the library was the immunoSEQ multiplex PCR assay. The clones in this table, taken by TCRdb from immuneACCESS, are in-frame only. Not every clone is retained; where verified, under half of the shortfall comes from an unresolved V gene, and the cause of the rest is unknown. Across this sample there are about 470,000 clones, with 75% to 85% seen only once. The ten most abundant clones make up about 13% of the sample. Sequences were obtained from PBMCs. These receptors were obtained from a woman aged 40 to 55 in good health. Some clones in this sample may be carry-over from other donors' samples.

V gene TRBV28 combines with J gene TRBJ2-3; 8 nucleotides match TRBD1. The germline CDR1 and CDR2 sequences are MDHEN and SYDVKM. The ends lost 2 bases at V and 3 bases at J; junction bases unmatched: 13. The CDR3 contains 18 residues. CDR3 amino acids: CASSLESGTGGATDTQYF. Written as DNA, the CDR3 is TGTGCCAGCAGTTTAGAGTCCGGGACAGGAGGTGCTACAGATACGCAGTATTTT.

This sequence joins TRBV28 and TRBJ1-2, with 8 bases lining up with TRBD1. Germline values: CDR1 MDHEN, CDR2 SYDVKM. The CDR3 contains 13 residues. Losses at the gene ends were 2 bases for V and 8 bases for J; bases not matched to a gene: 4. As DNA, the CDR3 is TGTGCCAGCAGTTTAAGGACAGGGCGAGGCTACACCTTC. The encoded protein is CASSLRTGRGYTF.